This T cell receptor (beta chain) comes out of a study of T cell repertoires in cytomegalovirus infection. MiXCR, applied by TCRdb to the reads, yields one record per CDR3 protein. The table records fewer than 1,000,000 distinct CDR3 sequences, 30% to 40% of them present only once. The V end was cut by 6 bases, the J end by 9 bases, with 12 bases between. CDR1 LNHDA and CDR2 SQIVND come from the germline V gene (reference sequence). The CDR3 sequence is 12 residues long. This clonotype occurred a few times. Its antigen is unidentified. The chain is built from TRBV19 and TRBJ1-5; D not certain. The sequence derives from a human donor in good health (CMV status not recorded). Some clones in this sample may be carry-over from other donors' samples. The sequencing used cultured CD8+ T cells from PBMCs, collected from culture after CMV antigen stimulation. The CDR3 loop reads CASRTEQRPQHF. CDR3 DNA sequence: TGTGCCAGTAGGACGGAGCAACGGCCCCAGCATTTT.